A selection of T cell receptor beta chains follows, all from one sample in a study of blood T cell repertoires in COVID-19. Measured with immunoSEQ multiplex PCR; TCRdb has only the in-frame clones, and not every one. The sample carries roughly 200,000 clones, 70% to 90% recorded once. The specimen was peripheral blood. Receptors originate from a woman aged 80 or over with acute or convalescent COVID-19. The CDR3 runs from the conserved cysteine through the conserved F or W. A D gene is named only where the DNA matches it firmly. Only part of the rows carry a size: once, few, many, or a class if the clone is expanded.

J,D,size,V,DNA,CDR3
TRBJ1-6,.,.,TRBV11-2,TGTGCCAGCAGCTTGAGAGGGGGGGAACCTTATAATTCACCCCTCCACTTT,CASSLRGGEPYNSPLHF
TRBJ2-2,TRBD2,.,TRBV7-3,TGTGCCAGCAGCCTACTCGGGACTAGCGGAAGGGAGCTGTTTTTT,CASSLLGTSGRELFF
TRBJ1-6,.,once,TRBV5-1,TGCGCCAGCAGCCTTACAGGAGTCCGTTCACCCCTCCACTTT,CASSLTGVRSPLHF
TRBJ1-1,.,once,TRBV19,TGTGCCAGTAGTATAATTCAGGGGACAAAGAGCACTGAAGCTTTCTTT,CASSIIQGTKSTEAFF
TRBJ2-7,TRBD2,.,TRBV28,TGTGCCAGCAGTTTTACTAGCGGGACCTACGAGCAGTACTTC,CASSFTSGTYEQYF
TRBJ2-3,.,.,TRBV3-1/TRBV3-2,TGTGCCAGCAGCCAGTGGAGCCCTCCCACTTATACGCAGTATTTT,CASSQWSPPTYTQYF
TRBJ2-5,TRBD1,.,TRBV6-5,TGTGCCAGCAGTTACGGGACAGGGGGTCAAGAGACCCAGTACTTC,CASSYGTGGQETQYF
TRBJ2-3,.,.,TRBV29-1,TGCAGCGTGGTGTGGGGCTTGGACACAGATACGCAGTATTTT,CSVVWGLDTDTQYF
TRBJ2-1,TRBD1,.,TRBV3-1/TRBV3-2,TGTGCCAGCAGTCAGGACAGGGAAAGGCGGCGGCACAATGAGCAGTTCTTC,CASSQDRERRRHNEQFF
TRBJ1-1,TRBD1,.,TRBV9,TGTGCCAGCAGCGGAACAGGGGGATTGGGCACTGAAGCTTTCTTT,CASSGTGGLGTEAFF
TRBJ2-7,.,.,TRBV12-5,TGTGCTAGTGGCCCTCCCTCAGACGAGCAGTACTTC,CASGPPSDEQYF
TRBJ2-2,TRBD1,few,TRBV9,TGTGCCAGCAGCGGGACAGGCGCTCCCGGGGAGCTGTTTTTT,CASSGTGAPGELFF
TRBJ2-1,.,.,TRBV3-1/TRBV3-2,TGTGCCAGCAGCCAAGATCGCGCTAGATCGGATGAGCAGTTCTTC,CASSQDRARSDEQFF
TRBJ1-1,.,once,TRBV6-6,TGTGCCAGCAGTTACTGGCAGGAAGCTTTCTTT,CASSYWQEAFF
TRBJ2-5,TRBD2,.,TRBV4-3,TGCGCCAGCAGCCAAGACTATGGGACTAGCGGGATAGAGACCCAGTACTTC,CASSQDYGTSGIETQYF
TRBJ2-7,.,.,TRBV19,TGTGCCAGTAGTACAACCACATGGGGGGTGAACTACGAGCAGTACTTC,CASSTTTWGVNYEQYF
TRBJ1-2,TRBD1,.,TRBV6-5,TGTGCCAGCAGTTACTCGGGACAGGGTATCTATGGCTACACCTTC,CASSYSGQGIYGYTF
TRBJ1-2,.,.,TRBV7-6,TGTGCCAGCAGCTTATTTGGGGAGAACTATGGCTACACCTTC,CASSLFGENYGYTF
TRBJ2-5,.,once,TRBV20-1,TGCAGTTCATCTAGGAAAGAGACCCAGTACTTC,CSSSRKETQYF
TRBJ2-7,TRBD2,.,TRBV9,TGTGCCAGCAGCGTAGGGACTAGCGGGATCGCGTACTTC,CASSVGTSGIAYF
TRBJ1-1,.,few,TRBV30,TGTGCCTGGAGTGTGGTTAGTGACACTGAAGCTTTCTTT,CAWSVVSDTEAFF
TRBJ2-1,.,.,TRBV5-1,TGCGCCAGCAGCTTGCCCGGCAATGAGCAGTTCTTC,CASSLPGNEQFF
TRBJ2-7,TRBD2,.,TRBV7-2,TGTGCCAGCAGCTTAAGGGCGGGAGGGCAGCTCTCCTACGAGCAGTACTTC,CASSLRAGGQLSYEQYF
TRBJ2-1,.,.,TRBV7-3,TGTGCCAGCAGCACCTACGGGAGCTCTAGCGCTGAGCAGTTCTTC,CASSTYGSSSAEQFF
TRBJ2-1,.,.,TRBV11-3,TGTGCCAGCAGCTTAGGGGTATTGGCGAGGCCTGTGGATGAGCAGTTCTTC,CASSLGVLARPVDEQFF
TRBJ1-3,.,once,TRBV7-2,TGTGCCAGCAGCCCAGCCCCAGACAGAGCTGGAAACACCATATATTTT,CASSPAPDRAGNTIYF
TRBJ2-3,.,.,TRBV28,TGTGCCAGCAGTGGGGCGCACGGCACAGATACGCAGTATTTT,CASSGAHGTDTQYF
TRBJ1-2,.,.,TRBV3-1/TRBV3-2,TGTGCCAGCAGCCGTCGGGGCGGGGACTATGGCTACACCTTC,CASSRRGGDYGYTF
TRBJ1-6,.,once,TRBV19,TGTGCCAGTAGCCCGGGGAATAATAATTCACCCCTCCACTTT,CASSPGNNNSPLHF
TRBJ2-1,TRBD2,.,TRBV7-7,TGTGCTAGCAGCCCCGGAACTAGCGGGTTCTACAATGAGCAGTTCTTC,CASSPGTSGFYNEQFF
TRBJ2-7,TRBD1,.,TRBV28,TGTGCCAGCAGCCTGACAGGGACCTACGAGCAGTACTTC,CASSLTGTYEQYF
TRBJ2-1,TRBD2,.,TRBV7-2,TGTGCCAGCAGCTTAGTCCTTAGCGGGAGTTACTCCTACAATGAGCAGTTCTTC,CASSLVLSGSYSYNEQFF
TRBJ1-1,.,.,TRBV18,TGTGCCAGCTCACCTGGACAGTACACTGAAGCTTTCTTT,CASSPGQYTEAFF
TRBJ1-2,.,.,TRBV2,TGTGCCAGCACTGGGAGAGAAGGGTATGGCTACACCTTC,CASTGREGYGYTF
TRBJ2-7,TRBD1,.,TRBV10-3,TGTGCCATCAGTGTTCGACAGGGTTTGGACGAGCAGTACTTC,CAISVRQGLDEQYF
TRBJ2-1,TRBD2,.,TRBV11-3,TGTGCCAGCAGCTTAGCTAGCGGGAGGGCCAACGGGAATGAGCAGTTCTTC,CASSLASGRANGNEQFF
TRBJ1-2,.,once,TRBV7-9,TGTGCCAGCAGCTTAGGAGTCTTCTGGGAGGGCTACACCTTC,CASSLGVFWEGYTF
TRBJ2-7,TRBD2,.,TRBV4-2,TGTGCCAGCAGCCATGCGGGACTAGGCGGAACCTACGAGCAGTACTTC,CASSHAGLGGTYEQYF
TRBJ2-3,TRBD1,.,TRBV10-3,TGTGCCATAGACTCTGGACAGGATCGTAGGGGTACGCAGTATTTT,CAIDSGQDRRGTQYF
TRBJ2-3,.,.,TRBV24-1,TGTGCCACCGCCGGGACTAGCACAGATACGCAGTATTTT,CATAGTSTDTQYF
TRBJ1-4,.,once,TRBV18,TGTGCCAGCTCACCTTTCGCGGGTGCAACTAATGAAAAACTGTTTTTT,CASSPFAGATNEKLFF
TRBJ2-3,TRBD1,.,TRBV6-5,TGTGCCAGCAGCACTCAGGGGGTAGGCACAGATACGCAGTATTTT,CASSTQGVGTDTQYF
TRBJ2-3,.,.,TRBV27,TGTGCCAGGCTAGCGCCTAGCACAGATACGCAGTATTTT,CARLAPSTDTQYF
TRBJ2-7,.,.,TRBV18,TGTGCCAGCTCACCCAGGATTGACTACGAGCAGTACTTC,CASSPRIDYEQYF
TRBJ1-6,TRBD1,.,TRBV19,TGTGCCAGTAGTGACGGACAGGGCAATTCACCCCTCCACTTT,CASSDGQGNSPLHF
TRBJ1-3,.,once,TRBV6-6,TGTGCCAGCATCACGGGGAGTGGAAACACCATATATTTT,CASITGSGNTIYF
TRBJ1-5,TRBD1,.,TRBV6-2/TRBV6-3,TGTGCCAGCAGCCCTACGTACGACAGGGGGCGGCACCAGCCCCAGCATTTT,CASSPTYDRGRHQPQHF
TRBJ2-1,.,.,TRBV11-3,TGTGCCAGCAGCTTTCATGCGGTTAGCTCCTACAATGAGCAGTTCTTC,CASSFHAVSSYNEQFF
TRBJ2-3,.,.,TRBV5-1,TGCGCCAGCAGCTTCGCTCCGGCAGGGGACGGCACAGATACGCAGTATTTT,CASSFAPAGDGTDTQYF
TRBJ1-1,.,few,TRBV7-2,TGTGCCAGCAGCTTAGCGAACGGGGTAACGACTTTCTTT,CASSLANGVTTFF
TRBJ1-6,TRBD1,.,TRBV5-6,TGTGCCAGCAGAAGGGACAGGGGTGATAATTCACCCCTCCACTTT,CASRRDRGDNSPLHF
TRBJ1-4,.,.,TRBV2,TGTGCCAGCGCCAGGGCCTCCCCCGCAACTAATGAAAAACTGTTTTTT,CASARASPATNEKLFF